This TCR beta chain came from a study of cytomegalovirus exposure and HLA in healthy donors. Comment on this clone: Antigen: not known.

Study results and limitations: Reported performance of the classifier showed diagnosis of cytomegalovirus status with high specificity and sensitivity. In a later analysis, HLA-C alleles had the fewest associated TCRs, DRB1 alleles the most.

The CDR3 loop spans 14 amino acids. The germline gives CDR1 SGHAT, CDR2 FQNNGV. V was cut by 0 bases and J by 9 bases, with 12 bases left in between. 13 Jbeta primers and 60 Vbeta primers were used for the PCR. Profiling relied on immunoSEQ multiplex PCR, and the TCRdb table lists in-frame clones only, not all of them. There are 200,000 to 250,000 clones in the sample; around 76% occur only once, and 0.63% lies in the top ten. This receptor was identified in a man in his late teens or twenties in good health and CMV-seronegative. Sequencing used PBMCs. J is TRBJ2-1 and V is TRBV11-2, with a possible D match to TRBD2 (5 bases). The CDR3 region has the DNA TGTGCCAGCAGCTTAGATCGATGGGAGCCTGAGCAGTTCTTC. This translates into CASSLDRWEPEQFF.